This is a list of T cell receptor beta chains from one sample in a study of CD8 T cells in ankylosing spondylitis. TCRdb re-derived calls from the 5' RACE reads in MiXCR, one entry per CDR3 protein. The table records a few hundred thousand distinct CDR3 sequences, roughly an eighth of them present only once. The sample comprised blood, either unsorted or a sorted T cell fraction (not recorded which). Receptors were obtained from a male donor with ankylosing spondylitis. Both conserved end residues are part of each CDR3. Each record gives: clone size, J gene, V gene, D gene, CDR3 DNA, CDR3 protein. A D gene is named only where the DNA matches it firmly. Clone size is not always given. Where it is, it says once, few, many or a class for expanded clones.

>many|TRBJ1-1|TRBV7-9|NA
TGTGCCAGCACCCGAGGGGCGGGCACTGAAGCTTTCTTT
CASTRGAGTEAFF
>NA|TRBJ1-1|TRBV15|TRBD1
TGTGCCACCAGCAGAGATGGGACAGGGGGCACTGAAGCTTTCTTT
CATSRDGTGGTEAFF
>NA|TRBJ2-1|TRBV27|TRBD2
TGTGCCAGCAGTTTACCACTAGCGGGAAACAATGAGCAGTTCTTC
CASSLPLAGNNEQFF
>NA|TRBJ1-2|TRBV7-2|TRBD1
TGTGCCAGCAGCCCACAGGGGCCAGAGTACTATGGCTACACCTTC
CASSPQGPEYYGYTF
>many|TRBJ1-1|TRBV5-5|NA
TGTGCCAGCAGCTTTGGGGTGGAAGCTTTCTTT
CASSFGVEAFF
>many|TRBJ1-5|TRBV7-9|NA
TGTGCCAGCAGCTCGACAGGATTCAATCAGCCCCAGCATTTT
CASSSTGFNQPQHF
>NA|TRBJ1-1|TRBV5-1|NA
TGCGCCAGCAGCTTGGCTGTTGGGATTAGGAACACTGAAGCTTTCTTT
CASSLAVGIRNTEAFF
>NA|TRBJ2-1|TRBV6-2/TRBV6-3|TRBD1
TGTGCCAGCAGCTATCAAAACAGGGGGCGCATTGGGAATGAGCAGTTCTTC
CASSYQNRGRIGNEQFF
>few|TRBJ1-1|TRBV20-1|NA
TGCAGTGCTACACCACAGAACACTGAAGCTTTCTTT
CSATPQNTEAFF
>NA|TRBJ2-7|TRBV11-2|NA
TGTGCCAGCAGCTTACAGGCGGGGCACTCCTACGAGCAGTACTTC
CASSLQAGHSYEQYF
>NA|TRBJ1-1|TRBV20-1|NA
TGCAGTGCTAGAAACGACGGATTGAACACTGAAGCTTTCTTT
CSARNDGLNTEAFF
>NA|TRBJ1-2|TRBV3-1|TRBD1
TGTGCCAGCAGCCACAACAGGGGTCTCTATGGCTACACCTTC
CASSHNRGLYGYTF
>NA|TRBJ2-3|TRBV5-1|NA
TGCGCCAGCAGCCCTAGCCTCAGAGATACGCAGTATTTT
CASSPSLRDTQYF
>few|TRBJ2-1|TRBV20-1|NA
TGCAGTGCTAGAGATCCACGGGGGCAGTTCTTC
CSARDPRGQFF